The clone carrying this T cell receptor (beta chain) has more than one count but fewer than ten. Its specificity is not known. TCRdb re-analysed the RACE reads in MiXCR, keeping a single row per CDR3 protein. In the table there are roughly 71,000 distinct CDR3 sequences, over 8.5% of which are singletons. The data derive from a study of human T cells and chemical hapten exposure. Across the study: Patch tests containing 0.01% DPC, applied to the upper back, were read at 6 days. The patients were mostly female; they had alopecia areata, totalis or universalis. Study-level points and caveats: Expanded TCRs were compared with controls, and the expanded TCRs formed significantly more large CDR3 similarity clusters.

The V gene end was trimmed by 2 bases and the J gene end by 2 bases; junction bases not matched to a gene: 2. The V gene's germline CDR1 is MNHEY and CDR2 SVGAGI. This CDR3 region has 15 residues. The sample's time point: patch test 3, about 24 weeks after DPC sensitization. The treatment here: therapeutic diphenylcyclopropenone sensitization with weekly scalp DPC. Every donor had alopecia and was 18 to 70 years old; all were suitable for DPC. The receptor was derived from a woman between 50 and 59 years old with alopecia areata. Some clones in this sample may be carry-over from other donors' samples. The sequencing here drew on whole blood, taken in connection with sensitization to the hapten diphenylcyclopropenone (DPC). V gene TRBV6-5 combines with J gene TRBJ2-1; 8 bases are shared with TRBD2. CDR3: CASSYGTRAYNEQFF. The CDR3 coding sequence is TGTGCCAGCAGTTACGGGACTAGAGCCTACAATGAGCAGTTCTTC.